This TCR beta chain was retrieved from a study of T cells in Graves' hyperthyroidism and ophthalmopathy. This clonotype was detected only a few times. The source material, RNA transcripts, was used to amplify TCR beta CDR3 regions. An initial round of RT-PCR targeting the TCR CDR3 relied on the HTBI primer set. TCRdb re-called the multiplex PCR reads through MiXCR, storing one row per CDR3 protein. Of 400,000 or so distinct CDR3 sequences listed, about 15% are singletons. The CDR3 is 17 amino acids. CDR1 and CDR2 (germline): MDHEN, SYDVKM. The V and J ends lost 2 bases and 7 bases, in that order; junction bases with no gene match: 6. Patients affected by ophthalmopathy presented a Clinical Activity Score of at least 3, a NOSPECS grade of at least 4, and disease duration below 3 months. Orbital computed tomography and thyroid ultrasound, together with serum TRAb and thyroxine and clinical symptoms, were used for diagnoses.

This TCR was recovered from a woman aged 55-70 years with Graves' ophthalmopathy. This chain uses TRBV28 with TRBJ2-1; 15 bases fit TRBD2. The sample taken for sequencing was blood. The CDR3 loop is CASSLGRTSGRVNEQFF. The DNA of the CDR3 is TGTGCCAGCAGTTTAGGCCGGACTAGCGGGAGGGTAAATGAGCAGTTCTTC.